This T cell receptor beta chain was captured in a study of control samples from healthy donors and cancer patients. Germline V gives CDR1 MGHRA, CDR2 YSYEKL. V shed 0 bases and J 3 bases; nucleotides not matched to a gene: 6. The length of the CDR3 is 17 residues. Repertoires were generated with immunoSEQ multiplex PCR, while TCRdb's copy carries only in-frame clones and drops some. In the table there are 150,000 to 200,000 clones, 90% to 95% of which are singletons. Sequencing used blood. This sequence joins TRBV4-1 and TRBJ2-2; 8 positions agree with TRBD2. This TCR came from a woman aged 25-40 years in good health. CDR3 DNA sequence: TGCGCCAGCAGCCAAGATTCGGCTAGCGGGTACACCGGGGAGCTGTTTTTT. Translation gives CASSQDSASGYTGELFF.